The T cell receptor beta chain under discussion was sequenced for a study of early T cells in non-severe SARS-CoV-2 infection. In the study overall: Sequencing targeted bulk RNA from unsorted whole blood, leaving chains unpaired. Findings and limits, study-wide: There was a bias toward anti-spike CD8 responses in VDJdb matching, which missed private and CD4 specificities.

Unique molecular identifiers (one per individual cDNA molecule) were attached. TCRdb passed the 5' RACE reads through MiXCR, listing each CDR3 protein once. The table has some 60,000 distinct CDR3 sequences, 6% to 8.5% seen once. Between the trimmed V and J ends, which lost 4 bases and 9 bases, there was a span of 16 bases. The CDR3 consists of 14 residues. Per germline, CDR1 SGHTA and CDR2 FQGNSA. Concerning this clonotype: Its antigen is unidentified.

The origin of this receptor is an adult who was a healthcare worker with PCR-confirmed SARS-CoV-2 infection or an uninfected control (not recorded which). The sample comprised whole blood. The V call is TRBV7-2, the J call TRBJ2-1; a weak D match, TRBD2 (5 bases). The CDR3 DNA is TGTGCCAGCAGCTCCCCCGAGGGAGCCGGTGAGCAGTTCTTC. It is translated as CASSSPEGAGEQFF.